One and the same sample provided the 12 T cell receptor beta chains below, sequenced in a study of control samples from healthy donors and cancer patients. Assay: immunoSEQ multiplex PCR; the TCRdb copy retains only in-frame clones and omits some. The table lists about 50,000 clones, roughly 92% of them singletons. The sequenced sample was PBMCs. These receptors all come from a woman in her fifties or sixties with head and neck cancer.

J is TRBJ1-4 and V is TRBV5-1; D possibly corresponds to TRBD1 (5 bases). This CDR3 has 15 residues. V lost 0 bases and J 8 bases, leaving 14 bases between the germline ends. The germline gives CDR1 SGHRS, CDR2 YFSETQ. DNA for the CDR3: TGCGCCAGCAGCTTGGATTTCGGGGCAGGAGAAAAACTGTTTTTT. This gives the protein CASSLDFGAGEKLFF.

J is TRBJ1-2 and V is TRBV15; TRBD1 matches at 10 bases. The germline V gene has CDR1 LNHNV and CDR2 YYDKDF (reference sequence). CDR3 size: 19 residues. Germline trimming cut 2 bases from V and 0 bases from J; bases unmatched to any gene: 12. This CDR3 is CATSRLLTDRGEANYGYTF. In DNA, the CDR3 is TGTGCCACCAGCAGACTCCTCACGGACAGGGGGGAAGCTAACTATGGCTACACCTTC. Filled out from reference TRBV15 and TRBJ1-2, the complete variable domain reads DAMVIQNPRYQVTQFGKPVTLSCSQTLNHNVMYWYQQKSSQAPKLLFHYYDKDFNNEADTPDNFQSRRPNTSFCFLDIRSPGLGDTAMYLCATSRLLTDRGEANYGYTFGSGTRLTVV.

This chain connects TRBV24-1 to TRBJ1-5; D is possibly TRBD1 (5 bases). This CDR3 is 14 amino acids long. Germline V CDR1 and CDR2: KGHDR, SFDVKD. With 5 bases removed from V and 4 bases from J, the gap between germline ends came to 11 bases. The CDR3 DNA reads TGTGCCACCAGTGGGGGCAGCTATAATCAGCCCCAGCATTTT. Encoded protein: CATSGGSYNQPQHF.

The chain combines TRBV19 with TRBJ2-1, with a possible D match to TRBD1 (5 bases). V shed 5 bases and J shed 10 bases, with 21 bases lying between them. The CDR3 spans 15 residues. The germline V gene encodes CDR1 LNHDA and CDR2 SQIVND (reference sequence). The CDR3 sequence is CASSLRGHPEKEQFF. CDR3 DNA: TGTGCCAGTAGTCTCCGAGGACATCCAGAGAAGGAGCAGTTCTTC.

The chain links TRBV19 to TRBJ2-3; the match to TRBD2 covers 11 bases. The germline CDR1 and CDR2 sequences are LNHDA and SQIVND (reference sequence). This CDR3 is 16 amino acids long. V shed 3 bases, J shed 1 base, and the junction held 3 bases outside the gene matches. For the CDR3, the DNA is TGTGCCAGTAGTATCGTAGCGGGGGGGGGCACAGATACGCAGTATTTT. Amino acids: CASSIVAGGGTDTQYF.

This clone showed up just once. The chain links TRBV2 to TRBJ2-2; the D call may be TRBD1 or TRBD2 (5 bases each). Germline V gene sequence: CDR1 SNHLY, CDR2 FYNNEI. Deletions cut 4 bases from V and 4 bases from J, with 16 bases between. The CDR3 is made up of 16 amino acids. The DNA of the CDR3 is TGTGCCAGCAGTGGGGGACCCCCGACGGGCACCGGGGAGCTGTTTTTT. Translating it yields CASSGGPPTGTGELFF.

The J gene is TRBJ2-1, the V gene TRBV28, with D tentatively TRBD2 (5 bases). Per germline, CDR1 MDHEN and CDR2 SYDVKM. V lost 5 bases, J lost 4 bases, and 12 bases lay in between. This CDR3 is 14 amino acids long. The CDR3 DNA reads as TGTGCCAGCAGTAAACACCGGGATTACAATGAGCAGTTCTTC. Its protein is CASSKHRDYNEQFF.

This clone was observed a single time. The chain is built from TRBV5-4 and TRBJ1-5, with D possibly matching TRBD1 (5 bases). V shed 3 bases and J shed 5 bases, with 12 bases lying between them. Germline V gene data show CDR1 as SGHNT and CDR2 as YYREEE (reference sequence). The CDR3 totals 14 residues. The CDR3 sequence: CASSSGDGDQPQHF. Written as DNA, the CDR3 is TGTGCCAGCAGCTCGGGGGACGGGGATCAGCCCCAGCATTTT.

The chain couples TRBV14 to TRBJ1-2; D is possibly TRBD1 (6 bases). The CDR3 is 14 residues long. Trimming took 0 bases from V and 3 from J, leaving 8 bases between them. The germline V gene has CDR1 SGHDN and CDR2 FVKESK. DNA of the CDR3: TGTGCCAGCAGCCAAGATCGGACAGACTATGGCTACACCTTC. Protein product: CASSQDRTDYGYTF.

This clone was observed once. The chain carries TRBV19 and TRBJ1-1, with TRBD1 matching 7 bases. Trimming took 7 bases from V and 5 from J; bases not matched to a gene: 10. This CDR3 has 14 residues. Looked up from germline, CDR1 is LNHDA and CDR2 is SQIVND (reference sequence). Here the CDR3 reads CASNPLPGGTEAFF. CDR3 bases: TGTGCCAGTAACCCCCTCCCAGGGGGGACTGAAGCTTTCTTT.

The chain recombines TRBV9 with TRBJ2-3; no reliable D call. The CDR3 has 14 residues. Looked up from germline, CDR1 is SGDLS and CDR2 is YYNGEE. Trimming pared 0 bases from V and 2 bases from J, leaving 7 bases between. As DNA, the CDR3 is TGTGCCAGCAGCGTAGCTAGTAACACAGATACGCAGTATTTT. It codes for CASSVASNTDTQYF.

The genes are TRBV29-1 and TRBJ2-1, with D possibly TRBD2 on 6 matching bases. V lost 8 bases and J 6 bases, leaving 14 bases between the germline ends. CDR1 is SQVTM and CDR2 is ANQGSEA in the germline V gene. This CDR3 contains 12 residues. CDR3 bases: TGCAGCCTCCTGCAAGCGGGCAATGAGCAGTTCTTC. It encodes CSLLQAGNEQFF.